The rows below give T cell receptor beta chains drawn from one sample of a study of cytomegalovirus exposure and HLA in healthy donors. Repertoires were generated with immunoSEQ multiplex PCR, while TCRdb's copy carries only in-frame clones and drops some. This sample has 120,000 or so clones; roughly 80% occur once, and the top ten carry 1%. What was sequenced was PBMCs. These TCRs come from a man aged 40-50 years in good health and CMV-seronegative. Both conserved end residues are part of each CDR3. Fields, in order: J gene, clone size, D gene, V gene, CDR3 protein, CDR3 DNA. A D gene is named only where the DNA matches it firmly. Rows may omit the clone size; those that give it use once, few, many or a size class.

TRBJ1-2	NA	NA	TRBV10-3	CAISAGEEGWGYTF	TGTGCCATCAGTGCCGGCGAGGAGGGGTGGGGCTACACCTTC
TRBJ2-3	NA	NA	TRBV27	CASRVGAGRGDTQYF	TGTGCCAGCAGGGTGGGGGCGGGGCGGGGGGATACGCAGTATTTT
TRBJ1-6	NA	NA	TRBV25-1	CASSARAGNSPLHF	TGTGCCAGCAGTGCGAGGGCAGGTAATTCACCCCTCCACTTT
TRBJ2-2	NA	NA	TRBV18	CASSLGSAGELFF	TGTGCCAGCTCCCTTGGGAGCGCCGGGGAGCTGTTTTTT
TRBJ2-3	NA	NA	TRBV29-1	CSVEFQRGTDTQYF	TGCAGCGTTGAATTCCAGCGGGGCACAGATACGCAGTATTTT
TRBJ2-5	NA	TRBD2	TRBV10-2	CASSEQSSGILETQYF	TGCGCCAGCAGTGAGCAGTCTAGCGGGATATTGGAGACCCAGTACTTC
TRBJ2-2	few	TRBD2	TRBV27	CASSVGGRVTGELFF	TGTGCCAGCAGTGTGGGAGGGAGGGTCACCGGGGAGCTGTTTTTT
TRBJ2-7	once	NA	TRBV11-2	CASSLDRGDLEQYF	TGTGCCAGCAGCTTAGACAGGGGAGATCTCGAGCAGTACTTC
TRBJ1-2	NA	TRBD1	TRBV2	CASSRQGADYGYTF	TGTGCCAGCAGCCGACAGGGGGCGGACTATGGCTACACCTTC
TRBJ2-5	NA	NA	TRBV6-1	CASGQLNQETQYF	TGTGCCAGCGGTCAACTGAACCAAGAGACCCAGTACTTC
TRBJ2-7	once	TRBD2	TRBV5-6	CASSFAGGPQQYF	TGTGCCAGCAGCTTTGCGGGGGGGCCGCAGCAGTACTTC
TRBJ1-2	NA	NA	TRBV14	CASSQQNYGYTF	TGTGCCAGCAGCCAACAGAACTATGGCTACACCTTC
TRBJ2-5	once	TRBD1	TRBV5-1	CASSETGGGETQYF	TGCGCCAGCAGCGAGACAGGGGGCGGAGAGACCCAGTACTTC
TRBJ1-2	NA	NA	TRBV27	CASKLAGPAGGYTF	TGTGCCAGCAAATTAGCCGGGCCCGCGGGGGGCTACACCTTC
TRBJ2-5	few	NA	TRBV18	CASSPRAGEETQYF	TGTGCCAGCTCACCCCGGGCAGGGGAAGAGACCCAGTACTTC
TRBJ2-3	NA	TRBD2	TRBV5-1	CASSSLAGPTDTQYF	TGCGCCAGCAGCTCCCTAGCGGGCCCGACAGATACGCAGTATTTT
TRBJ2-1	NA	NA	TRBV27	CASSSRGLSYNEQFF	TGTGCCAGCAGTAGCCGAGGCCTCTCCTACAATGAGCAGTTCTTC
TRBJ2-6	NA	NA	TRBV5-1	CASSPSSGANVLTF	TGCGCCAGCAGTCCATCCTCTGGGGCCAACGTCCTGACTTTC
TRBJ1-1	NA	NA	TRBV19	CASKGTWMNTEAFF	TGTGCCAGTAAAGGGACTTGGATGAACACTGAAGCTTTCTTT
TRBJ2-5	few	TRBD2	TRBV5-4	CASSLRLAGAHVETQYF	TGTGCCAGCAGCTTAAGACTAGCGGGAGCCCATGTGGAGACCCAGTACTTC
TRBJ1-4	once	TRBD1	TRBV2	CASSESQGARSEKLFF	TGTGCCAGCAGTGAATCCCAGGGGGCGCGTAGTGAAAAACTGTTTTTT
TRBJ2-7	few	TRBD2	TRBV7-2	CASSLQGLAREQYF	TGTGCCAGCAGCTTGCAGGGACTAGCGCGGGAGCAGTACTTC
TRBJ2-5	NA	TRBD2	TRBV7-9	CASSLTPPGLASVVETQYF	TGTGCCAGCAGCCTCACCCCCCCTGGACTAGCGAGCGTAGTGGAGACCCAGTACTTC
TRBJ2-1	NA	TRBD1	TRBV5-1	CASSSGQGSYNEQFF	TGCGCCAGCAGCTCCGGACAGGGTTCCTACAATGAGCAGTTCTTC
TRBJ2-2	NA	TRBD1	TRBV29-1	CSVRTGRGELFF	TGCAGCGTTAGGACAGGGCGCGGGGAGCTGTTTTTT
TRBJ2-1	NA	NA	TRBV9	CASSPSSYNEQFF	TGTGCCAGCAGCCCGAGCTCCTACAATGAGCAGTTCTTC
TRBJ2-6	NA	NA	TRBV2	CATGLLSGANVLTF	TGTGCCACAGGACTGCTCTCTGGGGCCAACGTCCTGACTTTC
TRBJ2-1	NA	NA	TRBV19	CASIPGSSNNEQFF	TGTGCCAGTATCCCAGGGTCTTCAAACAATGAGCAGTTCTTC